This is a list of T cell receptor beta chains from one sample in a study of T cells in localized non-small cell lung cancer. TCRdb keeps only in-frame clones here, not all; method: immunoSEQ multiplex PCR. The sample holds 1,200 to 1,500 clones; approximately 23% are singletons and the top ten take 9% to 14%. Sample: lung tumor tissue, taken before any cancer treatment. The receptors originated from a male donor older than 55 with stage I squamous cell lung carcinoma. CDR3s include the opening cysteine and the closing phenylalanine or tryptophan. A D gene is named only where the DNA matches it firmly. Where a row states a size, it is once, few, many or the class of an expanded clone; other rows omit it.

clone_size: few
v_call: TRBV11-3
d_call: TRBD2
j_call: TRBJ2-1
cdr3_nt: TGTGCCAGCAGCTTATCAGCGGGGCCCCTCAATGAGCAGTTCTTC
cdr3_aa: CASSLSAGPLNEQFF

clone_size: few
v_call: TRBV7-2
d_call: NA
j_call: TRBJ1-4
cdr3_nt: TGTGCCAGCAGCACCGGGCCAATGGAAAAACTGTTTTTT
cdr3_aa: CASSTGPMEKLFF

clone_size: NA
v_call: TRBV19
d_call: TRBD2
j_call: TRBJ2-7
cdr3_nt: TGTGCCAGTATGGTAGCGGGAGCCTACGAGCAGTACTTC
cdr3_aa: CASMVAGAYEQYF

clone_size: NA
v_call: TRBV19
d_call: TRBD2
j_call: TRBJ2-1
cdr3_nt: TGTGCCAGTAGGCCGGGACTAGCGGGAGGGGGCTGGCAGTTCTTC
cdr3_aa: CASRPGLAGGGWQFF

clone_size: NA
v_call: TRBV11-3
d_call: NA
j_call: TRBJ2-7
cdr3_nt: TGTGCCAGCAGCTTAGTTCCGGGACCCAGCTCCTACGAGCAGTACTTC
cdr3_aa: CASSLVPGPSSYEQYF

clone_size: few
v_call: TRBV15
d_call: TRBD2
j_call: TRBJ2-1
cdr3_nt: TGTGCCACCAGCAGAGGAAGGGAGGGTTCCTACAATGAGCAGTTCTTC
cdr3_aa: CATSRGREGSYNEQFF

clone_size: NA
v_call: TRBV6-8
d_call: NA
j_call: TRBJ2-3
cdr3_nt: TGTGCCAGCAGCCTAGGACTACCTAGCACAGATACGCAGTATTTT
cdr3_aa: CASSLGLPSTDTQYF

clone_size: NA
v_call: TRBV19
d_call: NA
j_call: TRBJ2-6
cdr3_nt: TGTGCCAGTAGTATCGGCGGTTCGGCGGAAGCCGGGGCCAACGTCCTGACTTTC
cdr3_aa: CASSIGGSAEAGANVLTF